The source of this T cell receptor beta chain is a study of post-analysis software for immune sequencing data (dated by TCRdb to the mid-2010s). Broadly, across the study: Disease courses on record covered relapsing-remitting, secondary progressive and progressive-relapsing multiple sclerosis, though some patients had no subtype annotation. A subset of samples was prepared in parallel using single-end sample barcoding, then pooled and co-amplified after Illumina adapter ligation. The patient repertoires were set against under 12 previously published healthy control repertoires from donors whose ages ranged from roughly 6 to 27 years.

From its cysteine to its phenylalanine, the CDR3 spans 15 amino acids. Only CDR3 DNA is held: 45 bases, read in frame from base 1. After removal of 6 bases from V and 5 bases from J, the junction retains 4 bases not matched to a gene. From a lookup of the germline V gene, CDR1 and CDR2 are KGHDR and SFDVKD. Library generation was performed with PCR. For sequencing, an Illumina HiSeq 2500 was employed. Unique molecular identifiers were incorporated into TCR beta cDNA libraries to reduce PCR and sequencing biases. Per 1 to 10 million input T cells, roughly 500,000 cDNA molecules were obtained, such that each molecule approximated one T cell. The patient libraries were prepared and sequenced with the same protocol used for the earlier healthy control dataset. Within a given batch, samples were prepared together, multiplexed and sequenced on the same HiSeq lane. As for the original processing: Raw barcoded reads were processed with MIGEC, discarding single-read molecular identifier groups before consensus assembly and CDR3 extraction. Clonotype tables were post-analysed with VDJtools, and diversity was normalized by down-sampling all datasets to the smallest sample size. In repertoire overlap clustering, CDR3 amino acid sequences, but not nucleotide sequences, were matched to correct batch-related cross-sample contamination. TCRdb cleaned the public reads at Q25 with fastp, built clones with MiXCR and kept in-frame beta chains. Each record represents a unique CDR3 protein, reported with the most common genes and DNA among its rows. TCRdb, not the authors, supplied the V and J calls. The sample contains fewer than 700,000 distinct CDR3 sequences, roughly 46% of them found a single time. Of the sample, roughly 1.8% is held by the ten largest clones.

Comment on this clonotype: Its binding antigen is unknown. Base-call qualities are not available, and no considerably larger clone is one nucleotide away.

Overall study outcomes, separate from this receptor: A few TRBV segments, including TRBV5-6, TRBV5-1 and TRBV20-1, were significantly more frequent in patients than controls. Multiple sclerosis patients had significantly lower normalized Chao1 diversity than controls, a result that suggests substantial peripheral T-cell clonal expansion. The multiple sclerosis patient group was slightly younger than the control group. Direct clustering with F measure revealed strong co-clustering of samples prepared in the same batch, which led to a batch-effect correction.

To demonstrate the VDJtools post-analysis software, TCR beta repertoires were profiled from the peripheral blood of 10 to 15 young patients with multiple sclerosis. Multiple sclerosis patients were children and adolescents aged about 6 to 15 years. The source of this sequence is a girl between 5 and 17 years old with multiple sclerosis. The rearrangement joined TRBV24-1 to TRBJ2-1; 12 central nucleotides agree with TRBD2. The sample taken for sequencing was blood. The CDR3 corresponds to CATSRTSGGNNEQFF. The nucleotide sequence is TGTGCCACCAGTAGAACTAGCGGGGGGAACAATGAGCAGTTCTTC.